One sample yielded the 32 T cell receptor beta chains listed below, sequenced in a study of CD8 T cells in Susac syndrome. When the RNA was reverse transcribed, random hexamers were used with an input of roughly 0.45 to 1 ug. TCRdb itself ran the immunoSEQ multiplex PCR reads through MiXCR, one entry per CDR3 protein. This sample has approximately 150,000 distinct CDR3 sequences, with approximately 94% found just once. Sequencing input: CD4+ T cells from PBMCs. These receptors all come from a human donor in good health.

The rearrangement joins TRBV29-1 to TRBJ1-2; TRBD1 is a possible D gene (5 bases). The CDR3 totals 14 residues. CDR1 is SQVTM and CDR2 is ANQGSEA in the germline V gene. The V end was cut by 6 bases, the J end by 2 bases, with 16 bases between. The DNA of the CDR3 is TGCAGCGTCCAAACCCGACAGAAAAACTATGGCTACACCTTC. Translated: CSVQTRQKNYGYTF.

The CDR3 spells CSADGRRNTEAFF. The DNA of the CDR3 is TGCAGTGCGGACGGACGGAGAAACACTGAAGCTTTCTTT. The rearrangement joins TRBV20-1 to TRBJ1-1; D gene unclear. The CDR3 length is 13 residues. V lost 6 bases and J lost 2, with 13 bases in between. The germline CDR1 and CDR2 sequences are DFQATT and SNEGSKA (reference sequence).

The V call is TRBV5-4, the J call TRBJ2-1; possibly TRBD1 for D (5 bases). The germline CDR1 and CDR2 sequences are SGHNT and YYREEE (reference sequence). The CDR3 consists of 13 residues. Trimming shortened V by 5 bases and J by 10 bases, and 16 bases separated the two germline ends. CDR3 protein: CASSYPQDLEQFF. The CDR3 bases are TGTGCCAGCAGTTACCCACAGGATCTGGAGCAGTTCTTC.

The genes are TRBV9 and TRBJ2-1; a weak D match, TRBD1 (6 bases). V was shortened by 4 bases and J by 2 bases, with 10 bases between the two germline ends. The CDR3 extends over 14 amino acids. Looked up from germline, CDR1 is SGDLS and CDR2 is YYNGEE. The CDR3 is CASSNGQPYNEQFF. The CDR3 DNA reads TGTGCCAGCAGCAACGGACAGCCCTACAATGAGCAGTTCTTC.

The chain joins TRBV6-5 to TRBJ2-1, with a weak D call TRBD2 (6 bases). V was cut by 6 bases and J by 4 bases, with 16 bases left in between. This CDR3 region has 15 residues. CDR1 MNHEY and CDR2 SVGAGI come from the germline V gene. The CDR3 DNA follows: TGTGCCAGCAGGCCTAATCCGGGACTGTACAATGAGCAGTTCTTC. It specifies CASRPNPGLYNEQFF.

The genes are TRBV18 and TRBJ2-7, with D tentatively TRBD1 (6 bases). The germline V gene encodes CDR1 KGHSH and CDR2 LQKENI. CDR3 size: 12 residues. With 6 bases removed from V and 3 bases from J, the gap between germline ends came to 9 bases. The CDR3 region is CASSSGVYEQYF. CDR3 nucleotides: TGTGCCAGCTCTTCAGGGGTCTACGAGCAGTACTTC. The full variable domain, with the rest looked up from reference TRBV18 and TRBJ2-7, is NAGVMQNPRHLVRRRGQEARLRCSPMKGHSHVYWYRQLPEEGLKFMVYLQKENIIDESGMPKERFSAEFPKEGPSILRIQQVVRGDSAAYFCASSSGVYEQYFGPGTRLTVT.

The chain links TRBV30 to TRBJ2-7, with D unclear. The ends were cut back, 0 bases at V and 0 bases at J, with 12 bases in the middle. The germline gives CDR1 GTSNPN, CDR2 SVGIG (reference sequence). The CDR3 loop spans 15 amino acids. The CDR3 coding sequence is TGTGCCTGGAGTGTACTGATGGGCAGCTCCTACGAGCAGTACTTC. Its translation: CAWSVLMGSSYEQYF. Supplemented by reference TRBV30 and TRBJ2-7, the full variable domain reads SQTIHQWPATLVQPVGSPLSLECTVEGTSNPNLYWYRQAAGRGLQLLFYSVGIGQISSEVPQNLSASRPQDRQFILSSKKLLLSDSGFYLCAWSVLMGSSYEQYFGPGTRLTVT.

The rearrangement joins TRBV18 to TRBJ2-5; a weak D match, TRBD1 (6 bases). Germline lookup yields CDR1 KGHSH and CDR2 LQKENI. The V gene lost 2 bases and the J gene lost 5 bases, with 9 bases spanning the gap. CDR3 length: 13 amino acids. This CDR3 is CASSPTQGETQYF. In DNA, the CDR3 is TGTGCCAGCTCACCAACGCAGGGGGAGACCCAGTACTTC. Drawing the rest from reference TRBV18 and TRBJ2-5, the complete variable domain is NAGVMQNPRHLVRRRGQEARLRCSPMKGHSHVYWYRQLPEEGLKFMVYLQKENIIDESGMPKERFSAEFPKEGPSILRIQQVVRGDSAAYFCASSPTQGETQYFGPGTRLLVL.

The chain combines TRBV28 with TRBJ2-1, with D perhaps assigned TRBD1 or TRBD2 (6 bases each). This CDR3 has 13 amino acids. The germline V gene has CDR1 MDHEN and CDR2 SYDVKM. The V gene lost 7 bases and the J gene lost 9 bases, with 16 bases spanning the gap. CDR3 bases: TGTGCCAGCAAAGAGGGACACGGGGGTGAGCAGTTCTTC. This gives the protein CASKEGHGGEQFF. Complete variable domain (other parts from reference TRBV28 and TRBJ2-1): DVKVTQSSRYLVKRTGEKVFLECVQDMDHENMFWYRQDPGLGLRLIYFSYDVKMKEKGDIPEGYSVSREKKERFSLILESASTNQTSMYLCASKEGHGGEQFFGPGTRLTVL.

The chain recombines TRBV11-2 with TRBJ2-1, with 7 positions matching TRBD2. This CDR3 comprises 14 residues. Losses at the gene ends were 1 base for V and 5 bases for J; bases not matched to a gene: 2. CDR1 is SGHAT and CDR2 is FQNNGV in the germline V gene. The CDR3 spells CASSLVGTNNEQFF. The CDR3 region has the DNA TGTGCCAGCAGCTTAGTCGGGACTAACAATGAGCAGTTCTTC. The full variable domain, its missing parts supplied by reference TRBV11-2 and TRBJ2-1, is EAGVAQSPRYKIIEKRQSVAFWCNPISGHATLYWYQQILGQGPKLLIQFQNNGVVDDSQLPKDRFSAERLKGVDSTLKIQPAKLEDSAVYLCASSLVGTNNEQFFGPGTRLTVL.

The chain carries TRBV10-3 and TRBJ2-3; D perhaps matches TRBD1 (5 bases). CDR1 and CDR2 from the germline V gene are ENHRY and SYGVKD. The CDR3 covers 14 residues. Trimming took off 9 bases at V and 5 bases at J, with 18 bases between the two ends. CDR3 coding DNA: TGTGCCATATCCCTGGGGCAGGGTTTAGATACGCAGTATTTT. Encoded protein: CAISLGQGLDTQYF.

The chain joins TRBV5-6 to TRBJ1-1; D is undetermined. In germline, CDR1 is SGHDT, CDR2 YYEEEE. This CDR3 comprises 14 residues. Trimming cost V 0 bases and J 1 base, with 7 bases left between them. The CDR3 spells CASSLALSNTEAFF. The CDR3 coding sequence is TGTGCCAGCAGCTTGGCCTTGTCGAACACTGAAGCTTTCTTT.

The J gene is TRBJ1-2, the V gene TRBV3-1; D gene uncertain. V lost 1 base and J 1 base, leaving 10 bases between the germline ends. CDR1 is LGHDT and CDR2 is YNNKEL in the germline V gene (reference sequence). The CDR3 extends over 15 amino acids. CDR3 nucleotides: TGTGCCAGCAGCCAAGGAGGGTTAGTTAACTATGGCTACACCTTC. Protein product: CASSQGGLVNYGYTF.

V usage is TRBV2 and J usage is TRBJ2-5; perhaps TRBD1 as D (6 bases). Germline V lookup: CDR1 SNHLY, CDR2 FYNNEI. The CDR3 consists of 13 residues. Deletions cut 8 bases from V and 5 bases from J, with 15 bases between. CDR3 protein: CASSGEIGETQYF. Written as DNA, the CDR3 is TGTGCCAGCTCAGGGGAGATCGGGGAGACCCAGTACTTC.

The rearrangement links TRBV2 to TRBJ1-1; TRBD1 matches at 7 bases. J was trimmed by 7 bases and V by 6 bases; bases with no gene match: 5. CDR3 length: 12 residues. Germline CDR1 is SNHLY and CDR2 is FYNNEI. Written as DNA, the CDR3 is TGTGCCAGCAGCAGGACAGGCCGTGAAGCTTTCTTT. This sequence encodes CASSRTGREAFF.

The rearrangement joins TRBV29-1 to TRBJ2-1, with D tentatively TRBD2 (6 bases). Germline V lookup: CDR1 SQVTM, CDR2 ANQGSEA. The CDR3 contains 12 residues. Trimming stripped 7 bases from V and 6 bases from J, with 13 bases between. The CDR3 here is CSGRLESNEQFF. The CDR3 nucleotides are TGCAGCGGGCGACTAGAAAGCAATGAGCAGTTCTTC.

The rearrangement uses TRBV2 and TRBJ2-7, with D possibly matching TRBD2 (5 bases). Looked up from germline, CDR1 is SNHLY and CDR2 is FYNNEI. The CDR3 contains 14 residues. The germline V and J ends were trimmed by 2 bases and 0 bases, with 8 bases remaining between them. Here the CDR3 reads CASSEFGISYEQYF. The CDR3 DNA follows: TGTGCCAGCAGTGAATTCGGGATCTCCTACGAGCAGTACTTC.

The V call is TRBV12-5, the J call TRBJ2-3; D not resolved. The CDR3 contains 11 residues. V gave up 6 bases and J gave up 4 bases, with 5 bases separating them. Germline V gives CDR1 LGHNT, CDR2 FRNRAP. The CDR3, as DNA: TGTGCTAGTGGAGTAGCAGATACGCAGTATTTT. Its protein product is CASGVADTQYF. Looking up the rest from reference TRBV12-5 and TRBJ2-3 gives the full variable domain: DARVTQTPRHKVTEMGQEVTMRCQPILGHNTVFWYRQTMMQGLELLAYFRNRAPLDDSGMPKDRFSAEMPDATLATLKIQPSEPRDSAVYFCASGVADTQYFGPGTRLTVL.

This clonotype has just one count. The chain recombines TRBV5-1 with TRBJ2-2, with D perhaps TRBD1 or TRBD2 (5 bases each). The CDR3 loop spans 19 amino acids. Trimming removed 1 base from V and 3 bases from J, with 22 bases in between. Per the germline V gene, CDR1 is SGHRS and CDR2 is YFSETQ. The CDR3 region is CASSLPLGEGQTDTGELFF. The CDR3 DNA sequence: TGCGCCAGCAGCTTGCCTTTGGGCGAGGGGCAGACCGACACCGGGGAGCTGTTTTTT.

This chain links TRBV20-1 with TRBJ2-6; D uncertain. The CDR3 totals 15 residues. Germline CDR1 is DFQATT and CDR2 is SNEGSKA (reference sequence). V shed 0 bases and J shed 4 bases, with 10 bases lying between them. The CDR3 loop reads CSARDASQGANVLTF. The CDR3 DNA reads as TGCAGTGCTAGAGATGCCTCGCAAGGGGCCAACGTCCTGACTTTC.

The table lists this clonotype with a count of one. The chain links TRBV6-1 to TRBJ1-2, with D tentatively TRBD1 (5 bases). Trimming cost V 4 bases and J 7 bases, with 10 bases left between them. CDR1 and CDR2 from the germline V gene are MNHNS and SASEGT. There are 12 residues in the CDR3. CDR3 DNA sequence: TGTGCCAGCAGTGCGGAGGGGTTTGGCTACACCTTC. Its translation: CASSAEGFGYTF.

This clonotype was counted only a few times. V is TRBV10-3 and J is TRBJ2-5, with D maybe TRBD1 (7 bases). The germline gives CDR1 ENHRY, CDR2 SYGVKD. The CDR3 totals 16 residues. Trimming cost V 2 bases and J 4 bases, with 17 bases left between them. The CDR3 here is CAISERTGGILETQYF. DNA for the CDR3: TGTGCCATCAGTGAGAGGACAGGAGGGATCTTAGAGACCCAGTACTTC.

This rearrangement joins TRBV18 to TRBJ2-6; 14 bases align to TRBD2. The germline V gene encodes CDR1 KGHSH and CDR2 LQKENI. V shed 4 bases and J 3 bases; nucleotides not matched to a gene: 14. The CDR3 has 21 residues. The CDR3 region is CASSQRLAGGPFLGGANVLTF. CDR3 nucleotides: TGTGCCAGCTCACAACGACTAGCGGGAGGGCCCTTTCTTGGTGGGGCCAACGTCCTGACTTTC.

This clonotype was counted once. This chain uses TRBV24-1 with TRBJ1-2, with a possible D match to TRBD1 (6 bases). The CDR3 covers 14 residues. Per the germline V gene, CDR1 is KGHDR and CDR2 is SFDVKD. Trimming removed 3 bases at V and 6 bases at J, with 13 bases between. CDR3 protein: CATSDQTGPNGYTF. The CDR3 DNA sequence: TGTGCCACCAGTGATCAAACAGGGCCCAATGGCTACACCTTC.

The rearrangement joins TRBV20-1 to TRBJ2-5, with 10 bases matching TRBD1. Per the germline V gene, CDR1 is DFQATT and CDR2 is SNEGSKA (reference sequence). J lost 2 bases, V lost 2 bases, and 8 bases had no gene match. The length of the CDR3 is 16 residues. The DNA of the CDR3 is TGCAGTGCTAGATGGACAGGGGGGAGTTTACAAGAGACCCAGTACTTC. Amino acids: CSARWTGGSLQETQYF.

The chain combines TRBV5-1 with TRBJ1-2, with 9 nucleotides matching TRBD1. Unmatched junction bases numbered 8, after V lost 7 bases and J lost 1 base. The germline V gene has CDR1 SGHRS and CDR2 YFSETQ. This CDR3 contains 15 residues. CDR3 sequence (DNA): TGCGCCAGCTCAGGGACAGGGTTCGGTAACTATGGCTACACCTTC. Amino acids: CASSGTGFGNYGYTF. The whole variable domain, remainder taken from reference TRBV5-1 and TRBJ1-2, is KAGVTQTPRYLIKTRGQQVTLSCSPISGHRSVSWYQQTPGQGLQFLFEYFSETQRNKGNFPGRFSGRQFSNSRSEMNVSTLELGDSALYLCASSGTGFGNYGYTFGSGTRLTVV.

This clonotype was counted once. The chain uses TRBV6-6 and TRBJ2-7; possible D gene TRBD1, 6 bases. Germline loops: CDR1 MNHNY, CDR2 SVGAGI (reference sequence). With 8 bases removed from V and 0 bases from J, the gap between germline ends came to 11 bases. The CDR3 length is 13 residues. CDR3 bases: TGTGCCAGCGGCCGACAGGACTCCTACGAGCAGTACTTC. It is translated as CASGRQDSYEQYF.

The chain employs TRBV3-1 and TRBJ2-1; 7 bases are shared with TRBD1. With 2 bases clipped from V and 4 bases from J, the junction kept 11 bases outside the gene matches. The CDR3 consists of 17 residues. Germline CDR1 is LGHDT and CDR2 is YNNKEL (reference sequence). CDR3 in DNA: TGTGCCAGCAGCCAATCCCTTTTTGAGGGGGCATACAATGAGCAGTTCTTC. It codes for CASSQSLFEGAYNEQFF.

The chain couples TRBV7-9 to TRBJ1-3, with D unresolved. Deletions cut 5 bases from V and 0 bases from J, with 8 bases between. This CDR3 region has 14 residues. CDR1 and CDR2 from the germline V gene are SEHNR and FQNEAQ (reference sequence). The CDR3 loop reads CASSRELSGNTIYF. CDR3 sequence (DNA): TGTGCCAGCAGCCGAGAGCTCTCTGGAAACACCATATATTTT.

CDR3 in DNA: TGTGCCAGTAGTACAGGATATGGCTACACCTTC. As protein: CASSTGYGYTF. V usage is TRBV19 and J usage is TRBJ1-2, with no clear D. The CDR3 contains 11 residues. The germline gives CDR1 LNHDA, CDR2 SQIVND (reference sequence). Trimming took 4 bases from V and 5 from J, leaving 5 bases between them.

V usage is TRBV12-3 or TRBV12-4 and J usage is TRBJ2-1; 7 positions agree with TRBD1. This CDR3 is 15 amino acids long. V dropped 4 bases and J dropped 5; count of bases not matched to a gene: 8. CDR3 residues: CASSSGGQENNEQFF. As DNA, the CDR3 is TGTGCCAGCAGTTCGGGTGGACAGGAGAACAATGAGCAGTTCTTC.

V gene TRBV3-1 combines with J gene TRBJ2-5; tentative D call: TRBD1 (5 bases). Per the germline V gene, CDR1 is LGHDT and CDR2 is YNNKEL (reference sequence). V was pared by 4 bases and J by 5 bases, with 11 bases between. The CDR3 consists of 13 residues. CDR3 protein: CASSLGQDETQYF. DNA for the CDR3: TGTGCCAGCAGCCTCGGACAAGACGAGACCCAGTACTTC.